Listed below are T cell receptor beta chains from one sample, sequenced in a study of shared clonotypes between healthy human individuals. Only in-frame clones appear in the TCRdb table, and some are missing; sequencing was by immunoSEQ multiplex PCR. The top ten hold roughly 0.36% of the sample, which has about 2.4 million clones, roughly 93% seen once. Sequenced sample: naive CD4+ T cells from PBMCs. The receptors derive from a young man in good health. Some clones in this sample may be carry-over from other donors' samples. Each CDR3 is given with its conserved first and last residue. The order of the fields is J gene, D gene, clone size, V gene, CDR3 protein, CDR3 DNA. A D gene is named only where the DNA matches it firmly. The listing skips clone size in some rows; elsewhere it reads once, few, many or a size class.

j_call: TRBJ2-1; d_call: -; clone_size: -; v_call: TRBV19; cdr3_aa: CASSLYNEQFF; cdr3_nt: TGTGCCAGTAGTCTTTACAATGAGCAGTTCTTC
j_call: TRBJ1-2; d_call: -; clone_size: -; v_call: TRBV27; cdr3_aa: CASSLSIGVGYTF; cdr3_nt: TGTGCCAGCAGTTTATCGATCGGGGTTGGCTACACCTTC
j_call: TRBJ2-5; d_call: -; clone_size: -; v_call: TRBV28; cdr3_aa: CASSLDSGKYQETQYF; cdr3_nt: TGTGCCAGCAGTTTAGACAGTGGGAAGTACCAAGAGACCCAGTACTTC
j_call: TRBJ1-5; d_call: -; clone_size: once; v_call: TRBV7-2; cdr3_aa: CASSERRGADQPQHF; cdr3_nt: TGTGCCAGCAGCGAAAGAAGGGGAGCGGATCAGCCCCAGCATTTT
j_call: TRBJ2-1; d_call: TRBD1; clone_size: -; v_call: TRBV6-1; cdr3_aa: CASRLGQGPIEQFF; cdr3_nt: TGTGCCAGCAGGTTGGGACAGGGCCCAATTGAGCAGTTCTTC
j_call: TRBJ1-3; d_call: -; clone_size: -; v_call: TRBV9; cdr3_aa: CASSVGKGTSSGNTIYF; cdr3_nt: TGTGCCAGCAGCGTAGGGAAGGGGACCAGCTCTGGAAACACCATATATTTT
j_call: TRBJ1-1; d_call: -; clone_size: -; v_call: TRBV7-2; cdr3_aa: CASSLEADYTEAFF; cdr3_nt: TGTGCCAGCAGCTTAGAAGCGGACTACACTGAAGCTTTCTTT
j_call: TRBJ2-7; d_call: TRBD2; clone_size: once; v_call: TRBV2; cdr3_aa: CASTLGGRVYEQYF; cdr3_nt: TGTGCCAGCACGTTGGGCGGGAGGGTCTACGAGCAGTACTTC
j_call: TRBJ2-7; d_call: TRBD2; clone_size: -; v_call: TRBV19; cdr3_aa: CASSVGLAGGSYEQYF; cdr3_nt: TGTGCCAGTAGTGTGGGACTAGCGGGAGGGTCCTACGAGCAGTACTTC
j_call: TRBJ1-1; d_call: -; clone_size: -; v_call: TRBV6-1; cdr3_aa: CASSEPGQNPGETEAFF; cdr3_nt: TGTGCCAGCAGTGAACCGGGCCAAAACCCCGGCGAAACTGAAGCTTTCTTT
j_call: TRBJ2-1; d_call: TRBD2; clone_size: -; v_call: TRBV28; cdr3_aa: CASSLSGTSLEQFF; cdr3_nt: TGTGCCAGCAGTTTATCGGGGACTAGCTTGGAGCAGTTCTTC
j_call: TRBJ2-1; d_call: -; clone_size: -; v_call: TRBV5-1; cdr3_aa: CASSVDRSSYNEQFF; cdr3_nt: TGCGCCAGCTCCGTAGACAGGAGCTCCTACAATGAGCAGTTCTTC
j_call: TRBJ2-1; d_call: TRBD1; clone_size: -; v_call: TRBV18; cdr3_aa: CASSPPGQVPGGQFF; cdr3_nt: TGTGCCAGCTCACCACCGGGACAGGTCCCAGGGGGGCAGTTCTTC
j_call: TRBJ1-5; d_call: TRBD1; clone_size: once; v_call: TRBV28; cdr3_aa: CASSYATGGYYQPQHF; cdr3_nt: TGTGCCAGCAGCTACGCGACAGGGGGCTACTATCAGCCCCAGCATTTT
j_call: TRBJ1-4; d_call: TRBD1; clone_size: -; v_call: TRBV30; cdr3_aa: CAWSWGTGDEKLFF; cdr3_nt: TGTGCCTGGAGCTGGGGGACAGGGGATGAAAAACTGTTTTTT
j_call: TRBJ1-1; d_call: -; clone_size: -; v_call: TRBV7-9; cdr3_aa: CASSPQLDLNTEAFF; cdr3_nt: TGTGCCAGCAGCCCTCAATTGGACTTGAACACTGAAGCTTTCTTT
j_call: TRBJ2-3; d_call: -; clone_size: -; v_call: TRBV4-1; cdr3_aa: CASSQALGRKQYF; cdr3_nt: TGCGCCAGCAGCCAAGCACTGGGACGGAAGCAGTATTTT
j_call: TRBJ1-2; d_call: -; clone_size: -; v_call: TRBV14; cdr3_aa: CASSLESRSRYGYTF; cdr3_nt: TGTGCCAGCAGCCTGGAGTCCCGGAGCCGCTATGGCTACACCTTC
j_call: TRBJ1-5; d_call: TRBD1; clone_size: -; v_call: TRBV6-5; cdr3_aa: CASSRTGAGNQPQHF; cdr3_nt: TGTGCCAGCAGTCGTACAGGGGCCGGCAATCAGCCCCAGCATTTT
j_call: TRBJ1-5; d_call: TRBD1; clone_size: -; v_call: TRBV5-1; cdr3_aa: CASSETTGGGGPGQPQHF; cdr3_nt: TGCGCCAGCAGCGAAACGACAGGGGGCGGTGGGCCCGGTCAGCCCCAGCATTTT
j_call: TRBJ2-3; d_call: TRBD2; clone_size: -; v_call: TRBV5-1; cdr3_aa: CASSSLPGTKLTDTQYF; cdr3_nt: TGCGCCAGCAGCTCACTTCCCGGGACTAAGCTAACAGATACGCAGTATTTT
j_call: TRBJ1-6; d_call: -; clone_size: once; v_call: TRBV18; cdr3_aa: CASSPGQGNSPLHF; cdr3_nt: TGTGCCAGCTCACCAGGCCAGGGGAATTCACCCCTCCACTTT